These T cell receptor beta chains were read from a single sample in a study of T cell responses to AZD1222 COVID-19 vaccine. Sequenced by immunoSEQ multiplex PCR; TCRdb stores in-frame clones only, minus some. The sample has some 170,000 clones, less than 90% seen once. This sample comprised peripheral blood, obtained on day 0 of AZD1222 vaccination. The receptors originated from an adult in good health. CDR3s include the opening cysteine and the closing phenylalanine or tryptophan. The D gene is left open where the match is weak. Rows give clone size only sometimes, using once, few, many, or a class for an expanded clone.

d_gene | abundance | j_gene | v_gene | CDR3nt | CDR3aa
- | - | TRBJ1-4 | TRBV20-1 | TGCAGTGCTAGTTTCGGGGACGAAAAACTGTTTTTT | CSASFGDEKLFF
- | many | TRBJ1-2 | TRBV29-1 | TGCAGCGTTGACACTAACTATGGCTACACCTTC | CSVDTNYGYTF
- | - | TRBJ2-2 | TRBV12-3/TRBV12-4 | TGTGCCAGCAGCTCACTTACGACCGGGGAGCTGTTTTTT | CASSSLTTGELFF
- | - | TRBJ1-1 | TRBV7-8 | TGTGCCAGCAGCTTAGCGAGGAGCCAGAACACTGAAGCTTTCTTT | CASSLARSQNTEAFF
- | - | TRBJ1-4 | TRBV7-9 | TGTGCCAGCAGCCCCTCGGACCGAGGGACGGAAAAACTGTTTTTT | CASSPSDRGTEKLFF
TRBD1 | - | TRBJ1-1 | TRBV29-1 | TGCAGCGTTGAAAACAGGGGGAGACCTGAAGCTTTCTTT | CSVENRGRPEAFF
- | - | TRBJ2-1 | TRBV10-3 | TGTGCCTCTCGGGGGGCCAGCGGCAGATCCTACAATGAGCAGTTCTTC | CASRGASGRSYNEQFF
- | - | TRBJ2-1 | TRBV5-5 | TGTGCCAGCAGCTCAACTCAGGGGGGGAGATCACATGAGCAGTTCTTC | CASSSTQGGRSHEQFF
TRBD1 | - | TRBJ1-2 | TRBV30 | TGTGCCTGGAGTGAAGGGTCGGACAGGGGCTATGGCTACACCTTC | CAWSEGSDRGYGYTF
- | - | TRBJ2-2 | TRBV6-2/TRBV6-3 | TGTGCCAGCAGCCCCACGAGCACCGGGGAGCTGTTTTTT | CASSPTSTGELFF
- | - | TRBJ2-2 | TRBV18 | TGTGCCAGCTCACTCCGGCGGGGAATGGACACCGGGGAGCTGTTTTTT | CASSLRRGMDTGELFF
- | - | TRBJ2-7 | TRBV3-1/TRBV3-2 | TGTGCCAGCAGCCGAGCCGGGAGTCAGTACGAGCAGTACTTC | CASSRAGSQYEQYF
- | - | TRBJ2-3 | TRBV28 | TGTGCCAGCCCTTCCCGACGGGGGATTCAGTATTTT | CASPSRRGIQYF
TRBD1 | - | TRBJ1-2 | TRBV5-1 | TGCGCCAGCAGCTCCGGACAGGGAAAAGACTATGGCTACACCTTC | CASSSGQGKDYGYTF
- | - | TRBJ1-2 | TRBV3-1/TRBV3-2 | TGTGCCAGCAGCCAAGAGCAATACGGCTACACCTTC | CASSQEQYGYTF
- | - | TRBJ2-1 | TRBV28 | TGTGCCAGCAGTTCCCGGAAGTCCCTTCTCAATGAGCAGTTCTTC | CASSSRKSLLNEQFF
- | - | TRBJ2-3 | TRBV11-2 | TGTGCCAGCAGCTCCCGATCCTACACAGATACGCAGTATTTT | CASSSRSYTDTQYF
- | - | TRBJ2-2 | TRBV28 | TGTGCCAGCAGTTTGGCGGCCGGGGCAGACACCGGGGAGCTGTTTTTT | CASSLAAGADTGELFF
- | - | TRBJ1-1 | TRBV5-1 | TGCGCCAGCAGCTTGGTTGTTCTACCGAACACTGAAGCTTTCTTT | CASSLVVLPNTEAFF
- | - | TRBJ1-5 | TRBV24-1 | TGTGCCACCAGTGATTCTGATCAGCCCCAGCATTTT | CATSDSDQPQHF
- | - | TRBJ1-1 | TRBV3-1/TRBV3-2 | TGTGCCAGCAGCCAAGGTGGGACCACTGAAGCTTTCTTT | CASSQGGTTEAFF
TRBD2 | - | TRBJ2-1 | TRBV3-1/TRBV3-2 | TGTGCCAGCAGCCCAACTGGAGGTGGACTAGCGGGAGCACGGGAGCAGTTCTTC | CASSPTGGGLAGAREQFF
- | - | TRBJ2-7 | TRBV5-6 | TGTGCCAGCAGCTGGGGACAAGGGACCTACGAGCAGTACTTC | CASSWGQGTYEQYF
TRBD2 | - | TRBJ2-2 | TRBV10-2 | TGCGCCAGCAGTGCGACTAGCGGGGGGGCCGGGGAGCTGTTTTTT | CASSATSGGAGELFF
- | - | TRBJ1-1 | TRBV12-3/TRBV12-4 | TGTGCCAGCAGTTTAAATCAGGGGCCTGAAGCTTTCTTT | CASSLNQGPEAFF
TRBD1 | - | TRBJ1-5 | TRBV2 | TGTGCCAGCAGGGAAGGGGGCCGTAGGGGCAATCAGCCCCAGCATTTT | CASREGGRRGNQPQHF
TRBD1 | - | TRBJ2-5 | TRBV5-1 | TGCGCCAGCAGCCTCGAAGGTCCAGGGGGCTGGGAGACCCAGTACTTC | CASSLEGPGGWETQYF
- | - | TRBJ1-5 | TRBV5-6 | TGTGCCAGCAGCTTGGCTGGGGGGAATCAGCCCCAGCATTTT | CASSLAGGNQPQHF
- | - | TRBJ1-2 | TRBV3-1/TRBV3-2 | TGTGCCAGCAGCCAAGATGCGGGGTCCGGAGGCTACACCTTC | CASSQDAGSGGYTF
TRBD2 | - | TRBJ2-7 | TRBV5-6 | TGTGCCAGCAGCTTAGCGGGAGTACGAGAGCAGTACTTC | CASSLAGVREQYF
TRBD1 | - | TRBJ2-7 | TRBV7-2 | TGTGCCAGCAGCTTAGATTTCACGGGGACAGGGGATAGCGAGCAGTACTTC | CASSLDFTGTGDSEQYF
- | - | TRBJ2-2 | TRBV19 | TGTGCCACCAGAACGGGGGTGGGAACCGGGGAGCTGTTTTTT | CATRTGVGTGELFF
- | - | TRBJ1-1 | TRBV28 | TGTGCCAGCAGTTTAAGGGGACGCGCCCTAGTTAAGGAAGCTTTCTTT | CASSLRGRALVKEAFF
- | - | TRBJ1-2 | TRBV10-1 | TGCGCCAGCAGAGCCGGAGGCTATGGCTACACCTTC | CASRAGGYGYTF
- | few | TRBJ1-6 | TRBV11-2 | TGTGCCAGCAGCTCCATAGATAGGGGGGGACTGGGTTCACCCCTCCACTTT | CASSSIDRGGLGSPLHF
- | once | TRBJ2-2 | TRBV7-9 | TGTGCCAGCAGCTTGACCAGCAACACCGGGGAGCTGTTTTTT | CASSLTSNTGELFF
- | - | TRBJ1-3 | TRBV21-1 | TGTGCCAGCAGCAGCCGACAGGGGGGGGGAAACACCATATATTTT | CASSSRQGGGNTIYF
TRBD1 | - | TRBJ1-6 | TRBV28 | TGTGCCAGCAGTCCCCGGACAGGGAATAATTCACCCCTCCACTTT | CASSPRTGNNSPLHF
- | - | TRBJ1-2 | TRBV3-1/TRBV3-2 | TGTGCCAGCAGCCAAGACCCGTCCGGGGTGGGAGGCTACACCTTC | CASSQDPSGVGGYTF
- | - | TRBJ2-2 | TRBV18 | TGTGCCAGCTCACTAAACAGCGTCACCGGGGAGCTGTTTTTT | CASSLNSVTGELFF
- | - | TRBJ2-7 | TRBV6-5 | TGTGCCAGCAGTTCCGGGCCGCCTCTCTACGAGCAGTACTTC | CASSSGPPLYEQYF
- | - | TRBJ1-4 | TRBV19 | TGTGCCAGTAGTATAGTCACAGAGAATGAAAAACTGTTTTTT | CASSIVTENEKLFF
- | - | TRBJ1-2 | TRBV27 | TGTGCCAGCAGTTTAACAGGGAACTATGGCTACACCTTC | CASSLTGNYGYTF
- | - | TRBJ1-5 | TRBV29-1 | TGCAGCGTTGGTAGCCATAGCAATCAGCCCCAGCATTTT | CSVGSHSNQPQHF
- | - | TRBJ1-1 | TRBV19 | TGTGCCAGTAGTATAATTACCGCTGGGGACACTGAAGCTTTCTTT | CASSIITAGDTEAFF
- | - | TRBJ2-1 | TRBV18 | TGTGCCAGCTCACCACAGTTAACCACTCCGGGAGCGGGTGGACAAGTAGAGCAGTTCTTC | CASSPQLTTPGAGGQVEQFF
- | - | TRBJ1-6 | TRBV6-5 | TGTGCCAGCAGAACCGGGACCGAGAATTCACCCCTCCACTTT | CASRTGTENSPLHF
TRBD2 | - | TRBJ2-1 | TRBV7-2 | TGTGCCAGCAGCTTCGGGGGGGCGAGGAATGAGCAGTTCTTC | CASSFGGARNEQFF
- | - | TRBJ1-2 | TRBV3-1/TRBV3-2 | TGTGCCAGCTCCCGTCAGGGGAGAGGGTATGGCTACACCTTC | CASSRQGRGYGYTF
- | - | TRBJ2-7 | TRBV29-1 | TGCAGCGTAGGGACGTCCCACGAGCAGTACTTC | CSVGTSHEQYF
- | - | TRBJ1-1 | TRBV6-6 | TGTGCCAACTCGAGGGGAATGAACACTGAAGCTTTCTTT | CANSRGMNTEAFF
TRBD1 | - | TRBJ1-4 | TRBV2 | TGTGCCAGCAGTGAAGTCGGGACAGGGAATGAAAAACTGTTTTTT | CASSEVGTGNEKLFF
- | - | TRBJ1-6 | TRBV28 | TGTGCCAGCAGTTACACAGGGACCTATAATTCACCCCTCCACTTT | CASSYTGTYNSPLHF